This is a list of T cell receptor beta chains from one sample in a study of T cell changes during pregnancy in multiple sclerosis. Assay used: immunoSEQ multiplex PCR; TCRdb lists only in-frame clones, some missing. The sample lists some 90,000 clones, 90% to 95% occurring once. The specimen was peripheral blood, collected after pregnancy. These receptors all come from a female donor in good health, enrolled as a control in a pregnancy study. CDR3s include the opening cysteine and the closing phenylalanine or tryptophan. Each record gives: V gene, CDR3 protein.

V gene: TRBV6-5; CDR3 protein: CASSRGASGGARQYF
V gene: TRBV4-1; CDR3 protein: CASSQPGTDTQYF
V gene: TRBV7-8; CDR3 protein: CASSSGLTFTYEQYF
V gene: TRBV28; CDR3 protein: CASSLGQGWEKLFF
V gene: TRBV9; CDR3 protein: CASSPRTVSYEQYF
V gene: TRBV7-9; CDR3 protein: CASSLQAEAFF
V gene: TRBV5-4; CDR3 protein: CASSFGGYQSTDTQYF
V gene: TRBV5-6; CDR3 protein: CASSLGAGWNSPLHF
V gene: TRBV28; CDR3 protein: CASLPVSSTGELFF
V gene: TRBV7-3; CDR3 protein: CASSPGAGNYGYTF
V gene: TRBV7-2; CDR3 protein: CASSLGASGAYEQYF
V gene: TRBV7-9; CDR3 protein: CASSRGERYGYTF
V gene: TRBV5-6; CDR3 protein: CASSPRDSNYNEQFF
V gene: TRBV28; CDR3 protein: CASSSYGQKNGYTF
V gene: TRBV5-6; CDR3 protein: CASVGGVDETQYF
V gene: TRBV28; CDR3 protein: CASSLPPRVYEQYF
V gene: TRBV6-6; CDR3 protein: CASSYPGRRLNQPQHF
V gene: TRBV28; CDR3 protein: CASSITGVFSPLHF
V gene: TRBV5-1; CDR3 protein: CASSLMGQGHHEQYF
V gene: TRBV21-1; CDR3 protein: CASSFHKGSGFQPQHF
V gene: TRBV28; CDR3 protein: CAARDREWNTEAFF
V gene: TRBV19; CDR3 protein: CASTAGPSTDTQYF
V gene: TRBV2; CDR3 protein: CASSADTGELFF
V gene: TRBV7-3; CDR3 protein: CASSLNRGAYNEQFF
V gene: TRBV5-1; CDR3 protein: CASSFFGGKDTQYF
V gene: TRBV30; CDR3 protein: CAWSVQGALGNTIYF
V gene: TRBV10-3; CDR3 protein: CAISRQGGNEQFF